Below are 12 T cell receptor beta chains sequenced from a single sample in a study of blood T cell repertoires in COVID-19 (TCRdb year 2020). Libraries were made using the immunoSEQ multiplex PCR assay. The immuneACCESS repertoire file appears here via TCRdb, limited to in-frame rearrangements. These files lack a portion of the clones; in checked studies, under half of the deficit traces to unresolved V genes, and the cause of the others is not known. Within this sample are tens of thousands of clones, with around 87% of them counted one time only. Clones ranked in the top ten supply around 6.1% of the sample. Sequenced material: peripheral blood. These receptors came from a man aged 60 to 69 with acute or convalescent COVID-19.

In DNA form, the CDR3 reads TGTGCCAGCAGTTTCCGGTCCCCGAACGAGCAGTACTTC. Encoded protein: CASSFRSPNEQYF. The chain employs TRBV12-3 or TRBV12-4 and TRBJ2-7; no definite D call. Between the trimmed V and J ends, which lost 3 bases and 5 bases, there was a span of 11 bases. This CDR3 is built from 13 residues.

This chain joins TRBV11-3 and TRBJ2-7, with D tentatively TRBD1 (5 bases). From germline, CDR1 is SGHNT and CDR2 YENEEA. Between the trimmed V and J ends, which lost 8 bases and 1 base, there was a span of 9 bases. The CDR3 consists of 12 residues. The CDR3 is CASQGNSYEQYF. Written as DNA, the CDR3 is TGTGCCAGCCAGGGAAATTCCTACGAGCAGTACTTC.

CDR3 in amino acids: CASSSTGQGSGNTIYF. The CDR3 region has the DNA TGTGCCAGCAGTTCCACCGGTCAGGGGTCTGGAAACACCATATATTTT. This chain uses TRBV6-5 with TRBJ1-3; the D gene is possibly TRBD1 (6 bases). The germline CDR1 and CDR2 sequences are MNHEY and SVGAGI. CDR3 length: 16 amino acids. Trimming removed 4 bases at V and 1 base at J, with 14 bases between.

This chain joins TRBV7-9 and TRBJ2-1; 9 bases are shared with TRBD2. This CDR3 is 16 amino acids long. With V trimmed by 5 bases and J by 12 bases, 17 bases remained unmatched. CDR1 is SEHNR, CDR2 FQNEAQ, per germline (reference sequence). CDR3 sequence: CASSPAGGGADHVQFF. In DNA form, the CDR3 reads TGTGCCAGCAGCCCGGCGGGCGGGGGGGCCGATCATGTGCAGTTCTTC.

The chain couples TRBV6-5 to TRBJ1-4, with no clear D. Trimming left V 0 bases short and J 0 bases short, with 8 bases between. This CDR3 spans 16 amino acids. The germline gives CDR1 MNHEY, CDR2 SVGAGI. The CDR3 loop is CASSYSSSTTNEKLFF. The CDR3 DNA reads as TGTGCCAGCAGTTACTCGAGTTCCACAACTAATGAAAAACTGTTTTTT.

This clone has only one observation. This chain joins TRBV5-4 and TRBJ2-3, with 9 bases fitting TRBD1. After removal of 3 bases from V and 2 bases from J, the junction contained 4 bases not matched to a gene. The CDR3 is 15 residues long. CDR1 SGHNT and CDR2 YYREEE come from the germline V gene (reference sequence). The CDR3 protein is CASSSWDRDTDTQYF. Here the CDR3 DNA reads TGTGCCAGCAGCTCATGGGACAGGGACACAGATACGCAGTATTTT.

The chain recombines TRBV3-1 (or the pseudogene TRBV3-2) with TRBJ1-3; D gene ambiguous. This CDR3 has 15 amino acids. Germline CDR1 reads LGHDT; CDR2 reads YNNKEL (reference sequence). Trimming left V 3 bases short and J 2 bases short, with 11 bases between. The CDR3 loop is CASSQAGIAGNTIYF. The CDR3 coding sequence is TGTGCCAGCAGCCAGGCGGGGATCGCTGGAAACACCATATATTTT.

V and J are TRBV4-2 and TRBJ2-2; a weak D match, TRBD2 (6 bases). CDR1 and CDR2 (germline): LGHNA, YNFKEQ. The CDR3 consists of 15 residues. V was shortened by 3 bases and J by 4 bases, with 12 bases between the two germline ends. CDR3: CASSHPGTVTGELFF. Here the CDR3 DNA reads TGTGCCAGCAGCCATCCCGGGACTGTCACCGGGGAGCTGTTTTTT.

In DNA form, the CDR3 reads TGTGCCTGGTTGCAGGAGGGTGCTAACTATGGCTACACCTTC. Residues: CAWLQEGANYGYTF. The V call is TRBV30, the J call TRBJ1-2, with D hard to call. From germline, CDR1 is GTSNPN and CDR2 SVGIG (reference sequence). This CDR3 has 14 residues. V gave up 5 bases and J gave up 0 bases, with 13 bases separating them.

This chain joins TRBV15 and TRBJ1-1, with no clear D. Trimming removed 8 bases at V and 5 bases at J, with 15 bases between. Germline V gene data show CDR1 as LNHNV and CDR2 as YYDKDF (reference sequence). This CDR3 has 13 amino acids. The CDR3 loop is CATEVNLGTEAFF. CDR3 DNA: TGTGCCACCGAGGTGAATCTTGGGACTGAAGCTTTCTTT.

The chain uses TRBV27 and TRBJ2-7; D is possibly TRBD1 (7 bases). The CDR3 runs to 16 residues. Germline values: CDR1 MNHEY, CDR2 SMNVEV (reference sequence). Trimming took off 6 bases at V and 5 bases at J, with 23 bases between the two ends. As DNA, the CDR3 is TGTGCCAGCAGCCTCCGGGGGCGACAGGGCAAGGACGAGCAGTACTTC. This sequence encodes CASSLRGRQGKDEQYF.

The J gene is TRBJ2-7, the V gene TRBV19; 7 bases are a match to TRBD1. The CDR3 contains 13 residues. After removal of 4 bases from V and 3 bases from J, the junction contained 3 bases not matched to a gene. In germline, CDR1 is LNHDA, CDR2 SQIVND (reference sequence). The CDR3 DNA reads as TGTGCCAGTAGTAGGGACAGCTTCTACGAGCAGTACTTC. The encoded protein is CASSRDSFYEQYF.